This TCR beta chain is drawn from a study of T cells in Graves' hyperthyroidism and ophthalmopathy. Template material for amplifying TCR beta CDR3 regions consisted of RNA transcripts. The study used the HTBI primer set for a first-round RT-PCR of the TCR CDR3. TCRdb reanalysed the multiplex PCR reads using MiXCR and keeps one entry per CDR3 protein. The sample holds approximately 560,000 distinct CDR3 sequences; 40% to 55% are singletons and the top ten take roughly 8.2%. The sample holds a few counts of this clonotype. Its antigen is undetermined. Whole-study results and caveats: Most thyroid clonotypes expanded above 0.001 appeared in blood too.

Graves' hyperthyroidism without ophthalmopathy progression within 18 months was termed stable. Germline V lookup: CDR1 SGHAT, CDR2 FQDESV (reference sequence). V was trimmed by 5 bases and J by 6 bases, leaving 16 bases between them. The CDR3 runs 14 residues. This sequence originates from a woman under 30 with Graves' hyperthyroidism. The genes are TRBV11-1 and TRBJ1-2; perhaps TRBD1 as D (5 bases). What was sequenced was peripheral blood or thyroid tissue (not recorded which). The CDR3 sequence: CASSDWDSSHGYTF. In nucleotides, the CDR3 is TGTGCCAGCAGCGATTGGGACTCCTCCCATGGCTACACCTTC.